This T cell receptor (beta chain) was retrieved from a study of blood T cell repertoires in COVID-19. The wider study: Samples came from the United States, Italy and Spain, spanning acute and convalescent COVID-19.

The V gene end was trimmed by 8 bases and the J gene end by 0 bases; junction bases not matched to a gene: 5. The CDR3 has 15 amino acids. Germline V gives CDR1 ENHRY, CDR2 SYGVKD. The assay was immunoSEQ multiplex PCR, and TCRdb's table has in-frame clones only and misses some. In the table there are under 200,000 clones, around 77% of which are singletons. This clone was observed a few times. This receptor was obtained from a man between 65 and 85 years old with active or convalescent COVID-19. The chain links TRBV10-3 to TRBJ1-5, with 9 nucleotides matching TRBD1. Input material: peripheral blood. The CDR3 nucleotides are TGTGCCATCGGGACAGGGCGATATAGCAATCAGCCCCAGCATTTT. Amino acid sequence: CAIGTGRYSNQPQHF.